The T cell receptor (beta chain) under discussion was sequenced for a study of T cell responses to AZD1222 COVID-19 vaccine. Whole-study results and caveats: Among the donors, most were white British and more were female, and clonal diversity was possibly underestimated. No day 14 peak samples; only post-peak repertoires were characterized.

Method: immunoSEQ multiplex PCR; TCRdb's copy keeps in-frame clones and lacks some. The sample carries about 26,000 clones, around 90% recorded once. As to this clone: Its antigen remains unknown.

The trim removed 7 bases at V and 0 bases at J, leaving 7 bases unmatched. Germline lookup yields CDR1 LNHDA and CDR2 SQIVND (reference sequence). This CDR3 has 16 residues. The material was peripheral blood, obtained 28 days after the second AZD1222 dose. This chain links TRBV19 with TRBJ2-1; 9 nucleotides align to TRBD2. The clonotype originates from an adult who received the AZD1222 COVID-19 vaccine. As DNA, the CDR3 is TGTGCCAGTACCCATAGCGGGGGTAGCTCCTACAATGAGCAGTTCTTC. It encodes CASTHSGGSSYNEQFF.